Presented here are 13 T cell receptor beta chains from one specimen sequenced in a study of HIV-infected children after antiretroviral therapy interruption. Unique molecular identifiers were included in an RNA-based 3' RACE TCR library. TCRdb used MiXCR to reprocess the 3' RACE reads, holding one entry per CDR3 protein. The sample yields about 89,000 distinct CDR3 sequences, about 7.2% seen once. The treatment: PENTA 11 planned treatment interruption arm or continuous ART arm. This sample comprised CD45RA+ CD4+ T cells from PBMCs, pooled from several time points, obtained from a donor given antiretroviral therapy, either interrupted or continuous. Subset denoted: naive CD4+ CD45RA+ CD45RO- T cells. All receptors come from a pool of human donors with HIV.

The J gene is TRBJ2-1, the V gene TRBV28; D is undetermined. V gave up 7 bases and J gave up 2 bases, with 6 bases separating them. The CDR3 consists of 12 residues. Germline-derived CDR1 and CDR2 are MDHEN and SYDVKM. The CDR3 spells CASTIAYNEQFF. The CDR3 DNA sequence: TGTGCCAGCACCATTGCCTACAATGAGCAGTTCTTC.

This clonotype was detected only a few times. This rearrangement joins TRBV20-1 to TRBJ2-5, with 7 positions matching TRBD2. V shed 0 bases, J shed 5 bases, and the junction held 9 bases outside the gene matches. The CDR3 has 15 residues. Germline V gene sequence: CDR1 DFQATT, CDR2 SNEGSKA (reference sequence). The CDR3 nucleotides read TGCAGTGCTAGAGATAGTTTTCGGGGGGTGGAGACCCAGTACTTC. Protein sequence: CSARDSFRGVETQYF.

This clonotype was picked up many times. At one end, the junction sequence differs from germline, possibly due to a read error. The chain combines TRBV7-7 with TRBJ2-2; D might be TRBD1 or TRBD2, each matching 5 bases. From germline, CDR1 is SSHAT and CDR2 FNYEAQ (reference sequence). The CDR3 is 14 residues long. CDR3 DNA sequence: TGTGCTAGCAGCTTGGGGGAGCACACCGGGGAGCTGTTTTTT. Encoded protein: CASSLGEHTGELFF.

There are many counts of this clonotype. The V and J genes are TRBV20-1 and TRBJ1-2; 7 bases line up with TRBD1. The CDR3 has 13 residues. With 5 bases clipped from V and 8 bases from J, the junction kept 11 bases outside the gene matches. Germline CDR1 DFQATT, CDR2 SNEGSKA (reference sequence). This CDR3 reads CSAPTLDRVGYTF. For the CDR3, the DNA is TGCAGTGCTCCGACCTTAGACAGGGTGGGCTACACCTTC.

This clonotype was recorded a few times. The chain employs TRBV3-1 and TRBJ1-2, with D uncertain. Per germline, CDR1 LGHDT and CDR2 YNNKEL (reference sequence). Between the trimmed V and J ends, which lost 0 bases and 3 bases, there was a span of 11 bases. This CDR3 has 15 amino acids. CDR3 in amino acids: CASSQEGWTDYGYTF. In DNA form, the CDR3 reads TGTGCCAGCAGCCAAGAGGGATGGACGGACTATGGCTACACCTTC.

This clonotype was found a few times. The rearrangement joins TRBV20-1 to TRBJ1-2; possibly TRBD1 for D (6 bases). The CDR3 has 12 residues. Germline V gene sequence: CDR1 DFQATT, CDR2 SNEGSKA (reference sequence). Between the trimmed V and J ends, which lost 3 bases and 3 bases, there was a span of 8 bases. The CDR3 protein is CSASRGDYGYTF. CDR3 nucleotides: TGCAGTGCTAGCAGGGGAGACTATGGCTACACCTTC.

This clonotype was detected many times. The gene calls are TRBV12-3 or TRBV12-4 and TRBJ1-5; TRBD1 might be the D (5 bases). V was pared by 7 bases and J by 6 bases, with 13 bases between. The CDR3 has 13 amino acids. The CDR3 DNA reads TGTGCCAGCACACAGGTGGCGGGTCAGCCCCAGCATTTT. Its protein product is CASTQVAGQPQHF.

This clonotype came up many times. This chain links TRBV19 with TRBJ1-5; 8 nucleotides agree with TRBD1. This CDR3 is 13 amino acids long. Germline trimming cut 7 bases from V and 5 bases from J; bases unmatched to any gene: 4. Germline V gene sequence: CDR1 LNHDA, CDR2 SQIVND (reference sequence). In nucleotides, the CDR3 is TGTGCCAGTACCAGGGGGCCGGATCAGCCCCAGCATTTT. Its translation is CASTRGPDQPQHF.

The table lists this clonotype with many counts. The chain uses TRBV6-1 and TRBJ2-2, with D hard to call. The CDR3 extends over 15 amino acids. CDR1 is MNHNS, CDR2 SASEGT, per germline. The ends were cut back, 6 bases at V and 4 bases at J, with 15 bases in the middle. Written as DNA, the CDR3 is TGTGCCAGCAGACTGACCCCATTTGGCACCGGGGAGCTGTTTTTT. The encoded protein is CASRLTPFGTGELFF.

This clonotype occurred many times. The rearrangement uses TRBV5-1 and TRBJ1-4, with D possibly being TRBD1 (6 bases). Per the germline V gene, CDR1 is SGHRS and CDR2 is YFSETQ. The CDR3 is 15 residues long. Between the trimmed V and J ends, which lost 4 bases and 0 bases, there was a span of 10 bases. CDR3 DNA: TGCGCCAGCAGCACAACAGGGTCAACTAATGAAAAACTGTTTTTT. Translated, it gives CASSTTGSTNEKLFF.

The table lists this clonotype with many counts. The chain recombines TRBV7-8 with TRBJ2-7; unclear D gene. V was cut by 1 base and J by 1 base, with 11 bases left in between. The CDR3 covers 15 residues. Germline V gene sequence: CDR1 SGHVS, CDR2 FQNEAQ. As DNA, the CDR3 is TGTGCCAGCAGCTTAGTTTCTGGGTTTTCCTACGAGCAGTACTTC. It specifies CASSLVSGFSYEQYF.

There are many counts of this clonotype. The chain couples TRBV6-6 to TRBJ2-1, with D possibly being TRBD1 (6 bases). Germline V gene sequence: CDR1 MNHNY, CDR2 SVGAGI (reference sequence). The CDR3 has 16 residues. Trimming pared 0 bases from V and 0 bases from J, leaving 9 bases between. The CDR3 reads CASSYSGRGSYNEQFF. CDR3 nucleotide sequence: TGTGCCAGCAGTTACTCGGGCAGGGGCTCCTACAATGAGCAGTTCTTC.

This rearrangement joins TRBV5-1 to TRBJ2-3; no clear D. The ends were cut back, 4 bases at V and 6 bases at J, with 15 bases in the middle. CDR3 length equals 14 residues. CDR1 SGHRS and CDR2 YFSETQ come from the germline V gene. CDR3 protein: CASSIGPTSDTQYF. For the CDR3, the DNA is TGCGCCAGCAGCATCGGACCAACCTCGGATACGCAGTATTTT.